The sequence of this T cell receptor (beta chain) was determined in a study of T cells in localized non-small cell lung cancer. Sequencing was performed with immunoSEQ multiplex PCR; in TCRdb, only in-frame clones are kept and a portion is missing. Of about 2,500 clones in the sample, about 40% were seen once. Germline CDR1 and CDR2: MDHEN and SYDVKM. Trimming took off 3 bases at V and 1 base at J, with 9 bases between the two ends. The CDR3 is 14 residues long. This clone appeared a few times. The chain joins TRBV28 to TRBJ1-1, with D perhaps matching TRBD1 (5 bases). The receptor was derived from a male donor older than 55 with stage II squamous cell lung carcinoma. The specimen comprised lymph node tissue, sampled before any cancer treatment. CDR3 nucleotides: TGTGCCAGCAGTTTTTGGCAGGGGAACACTGAAGCTTTCTTT. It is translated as CASSFWQGNTEAFF.